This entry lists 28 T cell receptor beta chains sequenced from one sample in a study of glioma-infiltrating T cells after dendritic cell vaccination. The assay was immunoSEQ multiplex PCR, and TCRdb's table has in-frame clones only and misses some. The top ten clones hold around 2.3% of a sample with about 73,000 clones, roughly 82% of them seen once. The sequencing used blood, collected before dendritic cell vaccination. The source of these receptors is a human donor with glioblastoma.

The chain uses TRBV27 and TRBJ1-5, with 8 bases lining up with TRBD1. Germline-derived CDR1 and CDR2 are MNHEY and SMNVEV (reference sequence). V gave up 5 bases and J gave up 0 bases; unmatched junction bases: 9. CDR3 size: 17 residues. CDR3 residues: CASSLAGGVYSNQPQHF. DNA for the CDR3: TGTGCCAGCAGTCTAGCAGGGGGCGTGTATAGCAATCAGCCCCAGCATTTT.

This CDR3 reads CASRSGQGNVLTF. The CDR3 DNA sequence: TGTGCCAGCAGGTCGGGACAGGGGAACGTCCTGACTTTC. The chain links TRBV6-1 to TRBJ2-6; 10 nucleotides agree with TRBD1. CDR3 length: 13 amino acids. CDR1 is MNHNS, CDR2 SASEGT, per germline. V shed 6 bases, J shed 10 bases, and the junction held 3 bases outside the gene matches.

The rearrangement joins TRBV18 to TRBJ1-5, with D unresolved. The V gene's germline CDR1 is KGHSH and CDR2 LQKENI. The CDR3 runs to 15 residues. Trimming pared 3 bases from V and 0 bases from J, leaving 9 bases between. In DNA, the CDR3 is TGTGCCAGCTCACCGGTAGGGAGTAGCAATCAGCCCCAGCATTTT. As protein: CASSPVGSSNQPQHF.

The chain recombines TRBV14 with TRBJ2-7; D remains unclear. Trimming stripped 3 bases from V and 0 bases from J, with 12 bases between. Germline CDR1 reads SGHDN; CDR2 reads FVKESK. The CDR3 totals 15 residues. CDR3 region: CASSQQPGGSYEQYF. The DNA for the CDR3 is TGTGCCAGCAGCCAGCAACCCGGTGGCTCCTACGAGCAGTACTTC.

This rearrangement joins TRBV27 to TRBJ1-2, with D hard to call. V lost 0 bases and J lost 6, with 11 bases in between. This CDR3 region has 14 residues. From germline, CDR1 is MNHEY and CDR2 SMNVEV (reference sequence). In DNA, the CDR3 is TGTGCCAGCAGTTTATCAGCCAGGCGGGATGGCTACACCTTC. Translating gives CASSLSARRDGYTF.

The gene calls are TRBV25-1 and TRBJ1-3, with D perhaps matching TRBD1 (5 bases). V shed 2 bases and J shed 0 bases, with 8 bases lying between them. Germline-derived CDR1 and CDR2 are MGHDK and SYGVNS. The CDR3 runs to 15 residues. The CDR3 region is CASSEGASSGNTIYF. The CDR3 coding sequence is TGTGCCAGCAGTGAAGGGGCCAGCTCTGGAAACACCATATATTTT.

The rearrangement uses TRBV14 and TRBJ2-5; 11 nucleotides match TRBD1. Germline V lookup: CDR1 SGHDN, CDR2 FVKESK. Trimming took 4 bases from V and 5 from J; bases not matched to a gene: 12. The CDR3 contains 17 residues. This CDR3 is CASSPHPRTGGIETQYF. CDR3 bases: TGTGCCAGCAGCCCCCATCCAAGGACAGGGGGCATTGAGACCCAGTACTTC.

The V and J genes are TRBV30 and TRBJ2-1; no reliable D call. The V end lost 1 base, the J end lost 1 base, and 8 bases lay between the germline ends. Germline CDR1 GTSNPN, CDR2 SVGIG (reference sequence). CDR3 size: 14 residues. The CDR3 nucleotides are TGTGCCTGGAGTGCAGGTTATTCCTACAATGAGCAGTTCTTC. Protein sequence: CAWSAGYSYNEQFF. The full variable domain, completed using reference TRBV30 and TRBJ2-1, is SQTIHQWPATLVQPVGSPLSLECTVEGTSNPNLYWYRQAAGRGLQLLFYSVGIGQISSEVPQNLSASRPQDRQFILSSKKLLLSDSGFYLCAWSAGYSYNEQFFGPGTRLTVL.

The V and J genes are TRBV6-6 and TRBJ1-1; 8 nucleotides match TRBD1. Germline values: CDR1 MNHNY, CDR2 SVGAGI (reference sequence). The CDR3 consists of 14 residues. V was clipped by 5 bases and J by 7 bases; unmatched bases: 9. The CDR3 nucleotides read TGTGCCAGCAGTCCCGGGACAGGCGCCCTTGAAGCTTTCTTT. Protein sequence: CASSPGTGALEAFF.

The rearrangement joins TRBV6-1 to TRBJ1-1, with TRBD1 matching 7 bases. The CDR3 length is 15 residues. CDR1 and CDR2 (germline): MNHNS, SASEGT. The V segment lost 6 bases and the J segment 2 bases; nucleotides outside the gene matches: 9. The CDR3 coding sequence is TGTGCCAGCAGCCCCACCGGGACAGTCAACACTGAAGCTTTCTTT. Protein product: CASSPTGTVNTEAFF.

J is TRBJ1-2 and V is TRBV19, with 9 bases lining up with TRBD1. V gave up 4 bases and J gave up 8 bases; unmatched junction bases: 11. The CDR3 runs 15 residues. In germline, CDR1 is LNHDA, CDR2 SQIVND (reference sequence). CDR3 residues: CASSSGPRTGDGYTF. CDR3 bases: TGTGCCAGTAGTAGCGGCCCGCGGACAGGGGACGGCTACACCTTC. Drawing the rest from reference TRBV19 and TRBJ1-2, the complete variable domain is DGGITQSPKYLFRKEGQNVTLSCEQNLNHDAMYWYRQDPGQGLRLIYYSQIVNDFQKGDIAEGYSVSREKKESFPLTVTSAQKNPTAFYLCASSSGPRTGDGYTFGSGTRLTVV.

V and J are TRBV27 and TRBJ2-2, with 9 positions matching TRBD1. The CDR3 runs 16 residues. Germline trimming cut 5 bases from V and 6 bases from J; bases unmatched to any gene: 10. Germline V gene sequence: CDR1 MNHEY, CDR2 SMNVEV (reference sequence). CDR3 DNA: TGTGCCAGCAGTCCGAGGGGGACAGGGCTGGCCGGGGAGCTGTTTTTT. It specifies CASSPRGTGLAGELFF.

DNA of the CDR3: TGTGCCAGCAGTTTAAGGGGATTAGCAGATACGCAGTATTTT. It codes for CASSLRGLADTQYF. The J gene is TRBJ2-3, the V gene TRBV27, with a possible D match to TRBD1 (5 bases). Per germline, CDR1 MNHEY and CDR2 SMNVEV (reference sequence). V was cut by 2 bases and J by 4 bases, with 10 bases left in between. The CDR3 runs 14 residues.

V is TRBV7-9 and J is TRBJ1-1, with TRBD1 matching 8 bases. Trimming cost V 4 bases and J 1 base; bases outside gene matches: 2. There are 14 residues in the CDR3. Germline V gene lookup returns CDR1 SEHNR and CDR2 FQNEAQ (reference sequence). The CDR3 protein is CASSWTGPNTEAFF. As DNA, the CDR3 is TGTGCCAGCAGCTGGACAGGGCCGAACACTGAAGCTTTCTTT. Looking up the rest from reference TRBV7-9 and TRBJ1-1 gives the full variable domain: DTGVSQNPRHKITKRGQNVTFRCDPISEHNRLYWYRQTLGQGPEFLTYFQNEAQLEKSRLLSDRFSAERPKGSFSTLEIQRTEQGDSAMYLCASSWTGPNTEAFFGQGTRLTVV.

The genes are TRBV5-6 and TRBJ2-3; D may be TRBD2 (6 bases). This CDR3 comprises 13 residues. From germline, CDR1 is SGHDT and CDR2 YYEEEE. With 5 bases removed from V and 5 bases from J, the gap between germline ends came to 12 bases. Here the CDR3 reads CASSDAGLDTQYF. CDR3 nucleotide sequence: TGTGCCAGCAGTGATGCGGGGTTAGATACGCAGTATTTT.

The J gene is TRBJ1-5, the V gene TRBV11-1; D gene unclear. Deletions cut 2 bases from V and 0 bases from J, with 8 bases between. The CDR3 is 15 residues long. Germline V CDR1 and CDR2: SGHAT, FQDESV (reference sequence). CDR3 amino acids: CASSLNSLSNQPQHF. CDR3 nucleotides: TGTGCCAGCAGCTTAAACAGCCTTAGCAATCAGCCCCAGCATTTT.

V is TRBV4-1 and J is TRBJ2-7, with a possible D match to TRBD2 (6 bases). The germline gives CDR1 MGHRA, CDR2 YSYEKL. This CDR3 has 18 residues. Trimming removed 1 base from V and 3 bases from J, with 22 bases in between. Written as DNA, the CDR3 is TGCGCCAGCAGCCAAGTGGGGGGTGCTAGCGCGGAAAACTACGAGCAGTACTTC. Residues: CASSQVGGASAENYEQYF.

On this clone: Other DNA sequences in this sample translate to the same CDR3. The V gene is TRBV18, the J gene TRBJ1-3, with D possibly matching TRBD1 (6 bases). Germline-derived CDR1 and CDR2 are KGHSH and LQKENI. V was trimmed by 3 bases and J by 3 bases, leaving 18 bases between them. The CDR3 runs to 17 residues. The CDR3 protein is CASSPLQGTQGGNTIYF. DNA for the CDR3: TGTGCCAGCTCACCGCTTCAGGGGACACAAGGTGGAAACACCATATATTTT.

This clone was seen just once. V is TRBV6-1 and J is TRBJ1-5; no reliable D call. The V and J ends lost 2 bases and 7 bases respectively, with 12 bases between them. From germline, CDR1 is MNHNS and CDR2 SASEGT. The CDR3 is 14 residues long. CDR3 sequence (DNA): TGTGCCAGCAGTGAATCCTGGCGGGGACAGCCCCAGCATTTT. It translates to CASSESWRGQPQHF.

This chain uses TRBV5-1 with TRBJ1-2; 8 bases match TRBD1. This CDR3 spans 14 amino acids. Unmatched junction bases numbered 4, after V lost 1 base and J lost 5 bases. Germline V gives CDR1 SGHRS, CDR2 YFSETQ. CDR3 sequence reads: CASSLSGTGYGYTF. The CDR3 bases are TGCGCCAGCAGCTTGTCCGGGACAGGTTATGGCTACACCTTC.

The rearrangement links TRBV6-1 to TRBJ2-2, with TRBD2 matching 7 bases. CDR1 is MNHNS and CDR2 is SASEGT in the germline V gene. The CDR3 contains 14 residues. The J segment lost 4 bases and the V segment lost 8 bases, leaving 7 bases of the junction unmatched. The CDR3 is CASRRESGTGELFF. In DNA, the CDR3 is TGTGCCAGCCGGCGGGAGAGTGGCACCGGGGAGCTGTTTTTT.

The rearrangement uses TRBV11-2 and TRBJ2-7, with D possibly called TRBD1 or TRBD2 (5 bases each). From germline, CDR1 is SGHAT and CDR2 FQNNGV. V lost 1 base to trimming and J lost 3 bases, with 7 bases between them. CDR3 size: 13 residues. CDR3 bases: TGTGCCAGCAGCTTAGTTGGGGGCTACGAGCAGTACGTC. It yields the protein CASSLVGGYEQYV.

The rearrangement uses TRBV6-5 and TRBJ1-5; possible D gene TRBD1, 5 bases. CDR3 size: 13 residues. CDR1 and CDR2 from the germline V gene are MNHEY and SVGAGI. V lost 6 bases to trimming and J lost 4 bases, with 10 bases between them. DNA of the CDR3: TGTGCCAGCAGGTCTGGGACTAATCAGCCCCAGCATTTT. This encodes CASRSGTNQPQHF.

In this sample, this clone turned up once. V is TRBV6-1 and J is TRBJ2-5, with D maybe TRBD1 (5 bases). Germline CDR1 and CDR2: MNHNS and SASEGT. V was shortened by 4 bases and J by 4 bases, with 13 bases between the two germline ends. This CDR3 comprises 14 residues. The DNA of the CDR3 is TGTGCCAGCAGTGTTAAGGGGAACGGAGAGACCCAGTACTTC. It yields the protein CASSVKGNGETQYF.

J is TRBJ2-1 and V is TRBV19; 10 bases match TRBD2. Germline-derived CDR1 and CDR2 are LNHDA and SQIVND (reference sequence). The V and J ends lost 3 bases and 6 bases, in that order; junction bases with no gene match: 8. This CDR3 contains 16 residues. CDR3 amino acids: CASSISAGGSLNEQFF. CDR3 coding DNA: TGTGCCAGTAGTATCTCAGCGGGGGGGTCGCTCAATGAGCAGTTCTTC.

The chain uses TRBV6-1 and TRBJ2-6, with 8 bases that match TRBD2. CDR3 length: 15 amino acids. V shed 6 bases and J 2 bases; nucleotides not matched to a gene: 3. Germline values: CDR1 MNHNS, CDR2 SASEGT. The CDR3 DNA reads TGTGCCAGCAGCCCCGGGGGGGCTGGGGCCAACGTCCTGACTTTC. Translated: CASSPGGAGANVLTF.

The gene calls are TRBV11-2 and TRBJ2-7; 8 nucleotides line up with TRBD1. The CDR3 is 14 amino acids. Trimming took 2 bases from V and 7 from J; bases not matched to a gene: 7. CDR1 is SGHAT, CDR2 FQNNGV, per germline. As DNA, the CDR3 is TGTGCCAGCAGCTTAATACAGGGGGTGGGTGAGCAGTACGTC. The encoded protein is CASSLIQGVGEQYV.

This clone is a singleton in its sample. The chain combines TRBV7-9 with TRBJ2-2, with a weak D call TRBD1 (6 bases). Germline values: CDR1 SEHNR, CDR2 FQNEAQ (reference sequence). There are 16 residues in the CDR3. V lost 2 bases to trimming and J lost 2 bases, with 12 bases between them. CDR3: CASSLLTGGNTGELFF. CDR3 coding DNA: TGTGCCAGCAGCTTACTGACAGGCGGTAACACCGGGGAGCTGTTTTTT.